The rows below give T cell receptor beta chains drawn from one sample of a study of CD8+CD57+ T cells in acquired aplastic anemia. MiXCR was run by TCRdb on the reads, yielding one entry per CDR3 protein. The sample lists about 180,000 distinct CDR3 sequences; roughly three fifths were seen once. Sequencing was done on a sample of sorted CD4+, CD8+, or CD8+CD57+ T cells (not recorded which) from PBMCs. The receptors were sampled from a human donor with aplastic anemia. The conserved cysteine and the conserved F or W are not part of the CDR3 here. Size tells how often a clone was seen (once, few, many) or the class of an expanded clone, and some rows leave it out.

clone size,J gene,V gene,CDR3 protein
NA,TRBJ2-7,TRBV5-5,ASSLDRFELGGYEQY
NA,TRBJ2-1,TRBV20-1,SASPPTSGPAEQF
NA,TRBJ2-6,TRBV19,ASSISVSTGANVLT
NA,TRBJ1-2,TRBV5-1,ASSLGGQIYGYT
NA,TRBJ1-3,TRBV2,ASTGPLSSGNTIY
NA,TRBJ1-5,TRBV20-1,SAISGRVNQPQH
NA,TRBJ2-1,TRBV24-1,ATRGGDNEQF
NA,TRBJ2-7,TRBV20-1,SADWGNEQY
NA,TRBJ2-7,TRBV28,ASSPYRQEQY
once,TRBJ1-4,TRBV20-1,SAPLQTEKLF
NA,TRBJ2-2,TRBV2,ASIKTGQGITGELF
few,TRBJ1-1,TRBV12-3/TRBV12-4,ASRTGDVSTEAF
many,TRBJ1-6,TRBV19,ASSTWTANSPLH
NA,TRBJ1-1,TRBV19,ASRDRGVGTEAF
many,TRBJ1-2,TRBV7-9,ASSLNPVLYGYT
few,TRBJ1-5,TRBV9,ASSETGNQPQH
NA,TRBJ1-2,TRBV5-1,ASSLPWEDGYT
NA,TRBJ1-2,TRBV7-9,ASSLEGHGYT
NA,TRBJ2-3,TRBV10-3,AISVSDTQY
once,TRBJ1-1,TRBV20-1,SAIRDTWPATEAF
many,TRBJ2-6,TRBV4-1,ASSQDPPAGANVLT
many,TRBJ2-1,TRBV6-6,ASSYGGTHNEQF
once,TRBJ2-5,TRBV7-3,ASSLSGRTETQY
NA,TRBJ2-5,TRBV29-1,SAGRLEYQETQY
NA,NA,TRBV7-2,ASSLARDRNEQF
NA,TRBJ2-1,TRBV7-2,ASSLVASGSNEQF
NA,TRBJ2-1,TRBV2,ASSEALLGQFNEQF
NA,TRBJ2-3,TRBV7-9,ASSNVGPDTQY
NA,TRBJ2-3,TRBV7-9,ASSMELSTDTQY
NA,TRBJ1-4,TRBV20-1,SAYTGDANEKLF
NA,TRBJ2-2,TRBV29-1,SVPGTGELF
NA,TRBJ1-3,TRBV2,ASTSGTGQSGNTIY
few,TRBJ2-7,TRBV5-1,ASSLVAGFPYEQY
NA,TRBJ1-2,TRBV9,ASGAGDYGYT
many,TRBJ2-7,TRBV9,ASSVDDSPDYEQY
NA,TRBJ1-5,TRBV19,ASSIPGGGQPQH
few,TRBJ1-5,TRBV24-1,ATSDPGAGQPQH
NA,TRBJ2-2,TRBV7-2,ASSLEGGAGELF
NA,TRBJ2-1,TRBV5-1,ASGTSGSSYNEQF
NA,TRBJ2-1,TRBV4-2,ASSQGGTSGDHEQF
NA,TRBJ1-4,TRBV7-9,ASGRTGGLEKMF
NA,TRBJ2-7,TRBV4-2,ASSQDALTYEQY
NA,TRBJ1-4,TRBV7-4,ASSTPGQSTNEKLF
NA,TRBJ1-2,TRBV10-3,AISDDRGFGYT
NA,TRBJ2-5,TRBV7-2,ASRSGTGVPNQETQY
NA,TRBJ1-3,TRBV10-3,AIRDAVGTGNTIY
many,TRBJ2-5,TRBV2,ASSEPREVQETQY
NA,TRBJ2-7,TRBV2,ASRITIYEQY
NA,TRBJ2-3,TRBV7-6,ASSLGPSSYNEQY
NA,TRBJ2-3,TRBV5-1,ASSLVQGGADTQY
NA,TRBJ1-5,TRBV24-1,ATSAGGRGQPQH
many,TRBJ2-1,TRBV5-1,ASHSYNEQF
NA,TRBJ1-1,TRBV7-8,ASSSPPGRTLNTEAF
NA,TRBJ2-7,TRBV5-1,ASSLVGGTVTYEQY
many,TRBJ1-1,TRBV19,ASSIGEGFEAF
few,TRBJ1-5,TRBV24-1,ATSDPIGAQH
many,TRBJ1-1,TRBV9,ASSVGFRGTEAF
few,TRBJ2-6,TRBV2,ASRTGAAGANVLT
few,TRBJ2-3,TRBV9,ASKSGLQTTDTQY